The present T cell receptor (beta chain) was sequenced within a study of early T cells in non-severe SARS-CoV-2 infection (dated by TCRdb to 2020 to 2023). With respect to the entire study: TCR sequencing used bulk RNA from unsorted whole blood, so alpha and beta chains could not be paired. Broader findings and caveats from the paper: VDJdb matching was skewed toward anti-spike CD8 responses and likely underestimated virus-specific expansions, missing private and CD4 specificities.

V is shortened by 7 bases, J by 1 base, and the region joining them spans 10 bases. Including cysteine and phenylalanine, the CDR3 has 13 amino acids. Just the 39-base CDR3 DNA is kept, in frame starting at base 1. The germline V gene specifies SNHLY as CDR1 and FYNNEI as CDR2. A case-control design nested within a healthcare worker cohort in London, UK, was used, with weekly nasopharyngeal swab PCR tests and blood sampling performed. Between 23 and 31 March 2020, the week of the UK lockdown, healthcare workers were enrolled and then followed up weekly for as long as 16 weeks. This clonotype was observed many times. Its target antigen remains unknown. No base quality values were provided; no much bigger clone lies one nucleotide off. Library preparation was by 5' RACE. TCRdb records NextSeq 500 as the sequencer. Unique molecular identifiers were attached to individual cDNA molecules in the TCR library protocol so that sequencing error and PCR bias could be corrected. Both TCR alpha and beta chains were sequenced, and tight co-correlation was observed between alpha and beta sequence abundances in each sample. The original methods were these. Decombinator V4 was used to annotate the V gene, J gene and CDR3 of the TCR sequences. Expanded TCRs were defined as changing significantly between any two time points under a Poisson model with p below 0.0001. Abundances of TCRs were expressed as counts per million after normalisation to the total number of TCRs sequenced in each sample. TRAV1-2 paired with TRAJ12, TRAJ20 or TRAJ33 defined MAIT TCRs, while TRAV10 paired with TRAJ18 defined iNKT TCRs. A search of VDJdb, accessed on 1 November 2021, was run for TCRs annotated to CMV, EBV and SARS-CoV-2, with TCRs annotated for multiple antigens excluded. Using fastp at Q25 and MiXCR, TCRdb reprocessed the public reads and kept productive beta chains. Identical CDR3 protein sequences are pooled into one entry, listed with their most common genes and DNA. The authors' filters were not applied to this entry. This sample has roughly 110,000 distinct CDR3 sequences in its table, and over 8.5% of those were observed once. Together, the top ten hold approximately 7.3% of the sample.

Specimen: whole blood. The chain joins TRBV2 to TRBJ1-1; confidence is insufficient to name the D gene. The sequence was obtained from an adult who was a healthcare worker with PCR-confirmed SARS-CoV-2 infection or an uninfected control (not recorded which). The CDR3 is CASKQRGNTEAFF. The nucleotides are TGTGCCAGCAAACAACGAGGGAACACTGAAGCTTTCTTT.